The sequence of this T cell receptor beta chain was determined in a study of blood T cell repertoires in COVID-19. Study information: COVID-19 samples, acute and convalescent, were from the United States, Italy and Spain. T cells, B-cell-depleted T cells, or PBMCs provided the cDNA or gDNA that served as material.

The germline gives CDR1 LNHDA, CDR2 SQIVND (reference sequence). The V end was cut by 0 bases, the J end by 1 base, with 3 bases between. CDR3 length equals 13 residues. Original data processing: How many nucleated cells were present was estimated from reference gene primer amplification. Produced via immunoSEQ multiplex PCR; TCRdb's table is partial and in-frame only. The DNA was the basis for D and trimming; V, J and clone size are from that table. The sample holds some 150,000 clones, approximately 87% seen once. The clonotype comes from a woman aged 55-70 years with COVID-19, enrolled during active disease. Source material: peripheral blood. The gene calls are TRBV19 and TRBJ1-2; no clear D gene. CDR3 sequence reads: CASSIDSNYGYTF. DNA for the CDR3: TGTGCCAGTAGTATAGACAGTAACTATGGCTACACCTTC.